This T cell receptor (beta chain) derives from a study of blood T cell repertoires in COVID-19. The CDR3 spans 15 residues. Authors' methods: Reference gene primer amplification gave nucleated cell count estimates. The method was immunoSEQ multiplex PCR; TCRdb's version includes in-frame clones alone and lacks a portion of them. V and J calls and clone size follow that table, whereas D and trimming were derived from the DNA. The sample carries 160,000 or so clones, about four fifths recorded once. The sample was peripheral blood. The TCR originated in an older woman with acute or convalescent COVID-19. The genes are TRBV21-1 and TRBJ1-5. TRBV21-1 represents a pseudogene. The CDR3 region has the DNA TGTGCCAGCAGCAATCCGGTGAACCTAGGTCAGCCCCAGCATTTT. Its protein is CASSNPVNLGQPQHF.